This TCR beta chain was profiled in a study of cytomegalovirus exposure and HLA in healthy donors. PCR was performed using 60 Vbeta and 13 Jbeta primers. The assay was immunoSEQ multiplex PCR, and TCRdb's table has in-frame clones only and misses some. Here the sample spans about 140,000 clones, roughly 80% being singletons. On this clone itself: Its antigen is unidentified.

Study-level results: The records held CMV serostatus as the only immune exposure information. Several of the most significant clusters appeared linked to common viral pathogens, based on a later analysis. With DRB1 most and HLA-C fewest, TCR association rates differed between HLA loci in a later analysis.

The CDR3 totals 14 residues. Trimming removed 9 bases at V and 5 bases at J, with 17 bases between. Germline V gives CDR1 SGHDT, CDR2 YYEEEE. Sequenced input: PBMCs. V and J are TRBV5-6 and TRBJ1-4; maybe TRBD1 (5 bases). The TCR comes from a female donor in good health and CMV-seronegative. The CDR3 reads CATQGRGPNEKLFF. CDR3 DNA: TGTGCCACTCAGGGAAGGGGTCCGAATGAAAAACTGTTTTTT.